A single sample is the source of the 11 T cell receptor beta chains below, sequenced in a study of T cells in severe cutaneous drug reactions. The donors had carbamazepine-induced Stevens-Johnson syndrome or toxic epidermal necrolysis. Libraries were made by iRepertoire multiplex PCR with TCR subtype-specific primers for bulk and single-cell sequencing. TCRdb re-called the multiplex PCR reads and gives one entry per CDR3 protein, without DNA. The sample table includes fewer than 8,000 distinct CDR3 sequences. Input material: cells from a skin blister. The receptors stem from a human donor with toxic epidermal necrolysis, a severe cutaneous drug reaction.

The genes are TRBV12-3 or TRBV12-4 and TRBJ1-5; the D call from TCRdb, TRBD1, cannot be confirmed without DNA. The CDR3 is 12 amino acids. The CDR3 sequence: CASSPPDQPQHF.

V gene TRBV7-9 combines with J gene TRBJ2-1. Per the germline V gene, CDR1 is SEHNR and CDR2 is FQNEAQ (reference sequence). The CDR3 runs 12 residues. CDR3 in amino acids: CASSFLGNEQFF.

V is TRBV10-2 and J is TRBJ1-1. CDR3 length: 13 residues. Per germline, CDR1 WSHSY and CDR2 SAAADI. The chain's CDR3 is CASSRSANTEAFF.

J is TRBJ2-7 and V is TRBV5-4; TCRdb's assignment of TRBD2 cannot be checked, as there is no DNA. The CDR3 sequence is 14 residues long. CDR1 and CDR2 from the germline V gene are SGHNT and YYREEE (reference sequence). The CDR3 spells CASTRGSGKYEQYF.

The chain has TRBV19 and TRBJ1-5; the TCRdb call, TRBD1, lacks DNA for checking. The CDR3 sequence is 18 residues long. Germline CDR1 reads LNHDA; CDR2 reads SQIVND (reference sequence). The CDR3 loop reads CASRETRDNIYSNQPQHF.

The chain links TRBV28 to TRBJ2-1; the TCRdb D gene call, TRBD2, has no DNA to confirm it. This CDR3 is 14 amino acids long. Germline CDR1 is MDHEN and CDR2 is SYDVKM. The CDR3 loop is CASSLLAVYNEQFF.

The J gene is TRBJ2-3, the V gene TRBV2; TCRdb proposes TRBD1, but this gene call is untestable without DNA. Germline CDR1 SNHLY, CDR2 FYNNEI. The CDR3 is made up of 16 amino acids. The CDR3 loop reads CASSEWTRAPTDTQYF.

J is TRBJ2-5 and V is TRBV7-2. The CDR3 loop spans 12 amino acids. Germline V gene sequence: CDR1 SGHTA, CDR2 FQGNSA. The CDR3 here is CTSGLAEGTQYF.

The rearrangement uses TRBV19 and TRBJ2-3; TCRdb calls TRBD1, which cannot be checked without DNA. The CDR3 has 15 amino acids. The germline gives CDR1 LNHDA, CDR2 SQIVND (reference sequence). CDR3 in amino acids: CASSLDWAPTDTQYF.

The rearrangement joins TRBV6-2 or TRBV6-3 to TRBJ2-1; TCRdb selects TRBD2, and the lack of DNA leaves this call unchecked. This CDR3 comprises 14 residues. The germline CDR1 and CDR2 sequences are MNHEY and SVGEGT. The CDR3 protein is CASYGTSGYNEQFF.

The chain links TRBV19 to TRBJ2-3. Germline values: CDR1 LNHDA, CDR2 SQIVND (reference sequence). The CDR3 is made up of 14 amino acids. The CDR3 spells CASRAGSSTDTQYF. The whole variable domain, filled in from reference TRBV19 and TRBJ2-3, reads DGGITQSPKYLFRKEGQNVTLSCEQNLNHDAMYWYRQDPGQGLRLIYYSQIVNDFQKGDIAEGYSVSREKKESFPLTVTSAQKNPTAFYLCASRAGSSTDTQYFGPGTRLTVL.